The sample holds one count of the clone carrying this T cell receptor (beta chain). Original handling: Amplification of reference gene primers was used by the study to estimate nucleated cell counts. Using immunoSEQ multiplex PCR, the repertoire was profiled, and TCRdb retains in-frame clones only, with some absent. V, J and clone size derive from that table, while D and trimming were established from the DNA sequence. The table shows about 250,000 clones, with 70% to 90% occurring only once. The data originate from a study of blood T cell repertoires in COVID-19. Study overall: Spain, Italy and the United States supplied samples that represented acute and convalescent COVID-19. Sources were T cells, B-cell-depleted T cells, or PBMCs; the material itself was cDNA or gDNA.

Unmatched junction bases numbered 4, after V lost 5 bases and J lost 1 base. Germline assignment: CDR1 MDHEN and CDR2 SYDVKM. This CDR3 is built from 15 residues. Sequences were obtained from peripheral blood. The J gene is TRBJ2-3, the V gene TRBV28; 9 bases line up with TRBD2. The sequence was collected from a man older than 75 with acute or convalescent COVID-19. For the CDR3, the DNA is TGTGCCAGCAGTCCCTGGACTAGCGGCACAGATACGCAGTATTTT. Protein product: CASSPWTSGTDTQYF.